This record looks at one TCR beta chain sequence and its context. The data were taken from a study of blood T cell repertoires in COVID-19. The wider study: Whether acute or convalescent, the COVID-19 samples came from the United States, Italy and Spain. T cells, B-cell-depleted T cells, or PBMCs provided the cDNA or gDNA that served as material.

The authors' processing: Reference gene primer amplification in the assay estimated nucleated cell counts. Libraries were prepared by immunoSEQ multiplex PCR; TCRdb keeps only in-frame clonotypes and omits some of them. V and J calls and clone size are copied from that table; D and trimming were computed from the DNA. This repertoire shows approximately 65,000 clones, approximately 88% found once; its top ten account for approximately 4.7%. This CDR3 comprises 15 residues. V lost 0 bases and J lost 4, with 13 bases in between. CDR1 and CDR2 (germline): SGDLS, YYNGEE. The rearrangement joins TRBV9 to TRBJ2-5; D not certain. This receptor was identified in a human donor in a cohort sampled during active COVID-19. The material sequenced was peripheral blood. This chain's CDR3 is CASSVGQAQRETQYF. Written as DNA, the CDR3 is TGTGCCAGCAGCGTAGGGCAGGCCCAAAGAGAGACCCAGTACTTC.